These T cell receptor beta chains were read from a single sample in a study of cytomegalovirus exposure and HLA in healthy donors. Some clones are missing from TCRdb's copy, which holds only in-frame ones; the method was immunoSEQ multiplex PCR. Altogether 230,000 or so clones are present, about 90% being singletons, with the ten largest covering 1.5% to 2%. Input material: PBMCs. These receptors all come from a girl aged 2 to 9 in good health and CMV-seronegative. CDR3s include the opening cysteine and the closing phenylalanine or tryptophan.

V	J	CDR3
TRBV6-5	TRBJ1-1	CASRGQGSGSTEAFF
TRBV30	TRBJ1-2	CAWSVNHGGYTF
TRBV7-6	TRBJ2-3	CASSITPTDTQYF
TRBV4-2	TRBJ2-1	CASSQGDSKGNEQFF
TRBV15	TRBJ1-2	CATSDRGDYGYTF
TRBV29-1	TRBJ2-5	CSVNAKERGVVLETQYF
TRBV4-1	NA	CASSPTRDRGLYEQYF
TRBV12-5	TRBJ1-1	CASGLVRGQVDTEAFF
TRBV5-4	TRBJ2-2	CASSSGAGGTGELFF
TRBV19	TRBJ2-2	CASSKQGNTGELFF
TRBV18	TRBJ2-7	CASTQGVSYEQYF
TRBV6-1	TRBJ1-2	CASRFGQGSYGYTF
TRBV14	TRBJ2-1	CASSLGGGSYNEQFF
TRBV11-2	TRBJ1-3	CASRRTESSGNTIYF
TRBV7-2	TRBJ2-5	CASSHPRGGGAETQYF
TRBV27	TRBJ2-3	CASSLQQGPYTQYF
TRBV6-5	TRBJ1-1	CASSFTGGNSEAFF
TRBV30	TRBJ2-3	CAWSPGVYDTQYF
TRBV5-1	TRBJ1-3	CASSLNRGDTIYF
TRBV6-6	TRBJ2-1	CASRQTGWFDNEQFF
TRBV6-6	TRBJ2-3	CASTPRGIPDTQYF
TRBV19	TRBJ2-2	CASSRLREVAGELFF
TRBV4-1	TRBJ2-7	CASSRTSGASYEQYF
TRBV27	TRBJ2-1	CASILSGSTNNEQFF
TRBV19	TRBJ2-1	CASSIVLATVPFYNEQFF
TRBV6-1	TRBJ1-1	CASGTGEATEAFF
TRBV9	TRBJ1-2	CASSDSFEGYTF
TRBV6-5	TRBJ1-2	CASSYSGRGYYGYTF
TRBV30	TRBJ2-1	CAWSQSGQGMRFF
TRBV12-1	TRBJ2-7	CASSFNRLGPYEQYF
TRBV5-1	TRBJ1-4	CASSRGTDNEKLFF
TRBV5-4	TRBJ2-1	CASNGQRDREQFF
TRBV5-4	TRBJ1-2	CASSTPDRGANYGYTF